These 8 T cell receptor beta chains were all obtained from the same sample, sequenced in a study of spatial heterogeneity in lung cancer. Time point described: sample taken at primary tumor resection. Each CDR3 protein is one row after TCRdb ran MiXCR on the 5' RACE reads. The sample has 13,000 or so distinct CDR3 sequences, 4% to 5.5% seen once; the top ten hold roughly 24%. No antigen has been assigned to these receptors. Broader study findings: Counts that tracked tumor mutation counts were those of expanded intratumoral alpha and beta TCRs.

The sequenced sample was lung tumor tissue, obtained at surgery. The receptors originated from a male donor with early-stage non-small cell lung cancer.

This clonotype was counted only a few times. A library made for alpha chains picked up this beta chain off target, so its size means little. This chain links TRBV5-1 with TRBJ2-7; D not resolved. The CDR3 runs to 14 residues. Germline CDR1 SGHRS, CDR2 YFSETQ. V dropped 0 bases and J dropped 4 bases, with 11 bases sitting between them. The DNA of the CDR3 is TGCGCCAGCAGCTTGGCGAGCAGAGCATACGAGCAGTACTTC. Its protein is CASSLASRAYEQYF.

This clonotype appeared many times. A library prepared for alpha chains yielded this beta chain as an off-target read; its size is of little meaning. CDR3 DNA: TGTGCTAGTGGTTTGACCGTCATCCGGGACAGCATAGGGAAGGATGGCTACACCTTC. It yields the protein CASGLTVIRDSIGKDGYTF. This chain links TRBV12-5 with TRBJ1-2; 7 bases agree with TRBD1. The germline CDR1 and CDR2 sequences are LGHNT and FRNRAP. Trimming at V came to 2 bases and at J to 6 bases, leaving 21 bases not matched to a gene. The CDR3 is made up of 19 amino acids.

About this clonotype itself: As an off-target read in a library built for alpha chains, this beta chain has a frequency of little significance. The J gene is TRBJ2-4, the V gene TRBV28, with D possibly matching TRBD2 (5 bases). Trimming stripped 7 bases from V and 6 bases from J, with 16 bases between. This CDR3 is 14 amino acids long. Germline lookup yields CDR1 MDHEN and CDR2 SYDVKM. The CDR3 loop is CASTPSLATNIQYF. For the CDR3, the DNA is TGTGCCAGCACCCCAAGCCTAGCTACAAACATTCAGTACTTC.

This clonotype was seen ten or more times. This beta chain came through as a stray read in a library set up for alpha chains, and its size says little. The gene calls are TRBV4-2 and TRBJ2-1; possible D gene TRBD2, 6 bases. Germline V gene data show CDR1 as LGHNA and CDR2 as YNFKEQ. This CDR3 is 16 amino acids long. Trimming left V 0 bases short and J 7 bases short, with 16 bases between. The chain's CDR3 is CASSQDRTKMGNEQFF. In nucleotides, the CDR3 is TGTGCCAGCAGCCAAGATAGGACTAAGATGGGTAATGAGCAGTTCTTC.

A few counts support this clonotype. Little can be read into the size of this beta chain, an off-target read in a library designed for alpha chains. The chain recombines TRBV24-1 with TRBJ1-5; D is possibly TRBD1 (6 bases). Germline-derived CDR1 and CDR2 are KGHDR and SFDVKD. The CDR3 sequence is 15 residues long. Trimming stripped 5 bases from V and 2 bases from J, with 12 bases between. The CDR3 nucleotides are TGTGCCACCAGTGCGGCAGGGGAAGGCAATCAGCCCCAGCATTTT. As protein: CATSAAGEGNQPQHF.

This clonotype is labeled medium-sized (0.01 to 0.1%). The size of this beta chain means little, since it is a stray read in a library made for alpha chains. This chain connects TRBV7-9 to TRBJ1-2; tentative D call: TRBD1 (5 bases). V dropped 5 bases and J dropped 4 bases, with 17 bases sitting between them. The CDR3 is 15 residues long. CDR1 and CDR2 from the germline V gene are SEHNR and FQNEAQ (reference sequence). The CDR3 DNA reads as TGTGCCAGCAGCACCCTTCCGGGACCCAGCTATGGCTACACCTTC. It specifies CASSTLPGPSYGYTF. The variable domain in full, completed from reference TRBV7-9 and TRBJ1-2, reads DTGVSQNPRHKITKRGQNVTFRCDPISEHNRLYWYRQTLGQGPEFLTYFQNEAQLEKSRLLSDRFSAERPKGSFSTLEIQRTEQGDSAMYLCASSTLPGPSYGYTFGSGTRLTVV.

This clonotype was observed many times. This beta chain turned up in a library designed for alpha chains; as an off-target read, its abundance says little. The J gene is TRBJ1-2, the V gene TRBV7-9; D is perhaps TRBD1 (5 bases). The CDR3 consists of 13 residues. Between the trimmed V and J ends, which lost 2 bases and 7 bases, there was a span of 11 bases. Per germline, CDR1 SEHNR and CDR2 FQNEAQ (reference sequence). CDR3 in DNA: TGTGCCAGCAGCTTATCCGGGACTGGTGGCTACACCTTC. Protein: CASSLSGTGGYTF. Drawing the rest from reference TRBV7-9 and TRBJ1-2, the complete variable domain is DTGVSQNPRHKITKRGQNVTFRCDPISEHNRLYWYRQTLGQGPEFLTYFQNEAQLEKSRLLSDRFSAERPKGSFSTLEIQRTEQGDSAMYLCASSLSGTGGYTFGSGTRLTVV.

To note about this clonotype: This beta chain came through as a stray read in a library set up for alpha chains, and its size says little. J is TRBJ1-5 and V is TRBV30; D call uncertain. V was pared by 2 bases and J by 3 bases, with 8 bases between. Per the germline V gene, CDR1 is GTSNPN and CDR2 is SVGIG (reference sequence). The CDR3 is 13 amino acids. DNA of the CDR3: TGTGCCTGGAGTTACGGCAACAATCAGCCCCAGCATTTT. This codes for CAWSYGNNQPQHF.